Following are 15 T cell receptor beta chains from one sample sequenced in a study of control samples from healthy donors and cancer patients. TCRdb keeps only in-frame clones here, not all; method: immunoSEQ multiplex PCR. The profile covers around 120,000 clones, with approximately 91% appearing a single time and about 7.2% taken by the ten largest. Sequenced sample: blood. These TCRs come from a woman in her late teens or twenties in good health.

The CDR3 region is CASNGEADRGLQEGYTF. The DNA for the CDR3 is TGTGCCAGCAATGGGGAAGCAGACAGAGGACTCCAGGAAGGCTACACCTTC. The V gene is TRBV28, the J gene TRBJ1-2, with D possibly matching TRBD1 (5 bases). CDR1 is MDHEN and CDR2 is SYDVKM in the germline V gene. CDR3 length equals 17 residues. Trimming took off 7 bases at V and 8 bases at J, with 29 bases between the two ends.

The V call is TRBV18, the J call TRBJ1-3; 7 positions match TRBD1. The CDR3 totals 15 residues. Germline V gene data show CDR1 as KGHSH and CDR2 as LQKENI. J was trimmed by 3 bases and V by 6 bases; bases with no gene match: 8. The CDR3 loop reads CASSLSTGIGNTIYF. The DNA for the CDR3 is TGTGCCAGCTCCCTCTCGACAGGGATTGGAAACACCATATATTTT.

The rearrangement links TRBV4-3 to TRBJ2-1; D unclear. The germline V and J ends were trimmed by 0 bases and 4 bases, with 10 bases remaining between them. CDR1 is LGHNA, CDR2 YSLEER, per germline. The CDR3 totals 15 residues. The CDR3 reads CASSQEWSFYNEQFF. The DNA for the CDR3 is TGCGCCAGCAGCCAAGAATGGAGCTTTTACAATGAGCAGTTCTTC.

The V and J genes are TRBV7-9 and TRBJ2-5; 11 bases match TRBD2. V shed 5 bases, J shed 2 bases, and the junction held 4 bases outside the gene matches. In germline, CDR1 is SEHNR, CDR2 FQNEAQ (reference sequence). The CDR3 length is 15 residues. The CDR3 DNA reads TGTGCCAGCAGCCATGGGACTAGCGGTCAAGAGACCCAGTACTTC. It is translated as CASSHGTSGQETQYF.

The chain's CDR3 is CASSYYQGVGGSITEAFF. Here the CDR3 DNA reads TGTGCCAGCAGTTATTACCAGGGAGTCGGGGGGAGTATCACTGAAGCTTTCTTT. The chain uses TRBV6-2 or TRBV6-3 and TRBJ1-1, with D possibly being TRBD1 (5 bases). Germline loops: CDR1 MNHEY, CDR2 SVGEGT. The CDR3 contains 18 residues. V lost 3 bases and J lost 4, with 24 bases in between.

The chain recombines TRBV21-1 with TRBJ1-5; TRBD1 reflects the table's D call only, with no check against the DNA. TRBV21-1 is reported as a pseudogene. CDR3 length: 18 amino acids. The chain's CDR3 is CASSKGGGQVDSNQPQHF. CDR3 nucleotide sequence: TGTGCCAGCAGCAAAGGGGGGGGACAGGTAGATAGCAATCAGCCCCAGCATTTT.

The chain links TRBV7-9 to TRBJ2-2; D ambiguous. Germline V lookup: CDR1 SEHNR, CDR2 FQNEAQ (reference sequence). Trimming took 4 bases from V and 7 from J, leaving 7 bases between them. The CDR3 spans 12 residues. The CDR3 region is CASSSKYGELFF. CDR3 DNA: TGTGCCAGCAGCTCGAAGTACGGGGAGCTGTTTTTT.

J is TRBJ2-7 and V is TRBV18; 7 nucleotides match TRBD2. CDR3 length: 14 amino acids. J gave up 4 bases and V 0 bases, and 3 bases lay outside the gene matches. Germline assignment: CDR1 KGHSH and CDR2 LQKENI. The CDR3 bases are TGTGCCAGCTCACCACCGCACGGGGGGTACGAGCAGTACTTC. Amino acid sequence: CASSPPHGGYEQYF.

This clone was counted once. V is TRBV11-1 and J is TRBJ2-1; 7 nucleotides align to TRBD1. V lost 1 base to trimming and J lost 14 bases; unmatched junction nucleotides: 5. Germline loops: CDR1 SGHAT, CDR2 FQDESV (reference sequence). There are 12 residues in the CDR3. The CDR3 loop reads CASSLGQGSEFF. The CDR3 DNA follows: TGTGCCAGCAGCTTAGGACAGGGTTCTGAGTTCTTC. Complete variable domain (other parts from reference TRBV11-1 and TRBJ2-1): EAEVAQSPRYKITEKSQAVAFWCDPISGHATLYWYRQILGQGPELLVQFQDESVVDDSQLPKDRFSAERLKGVDSTLKIQPAELGDSAMYLCASSLGQGSEFFGPGTRLTVL.

In its sample, this clone was seen a few times. This rearrangement joins TRBV19 to TRBJ1-1; weak D call: TRBD1 (5 bases). The CDR3 contains 14 residues. The germline V and J ends were trimmed by 5 bases and 5 bases, with 15 bases remaining between them. The germline gives CDR1 LNHDA, CDR2 SQIVND (reference sequence). In DNA form, the CDR3 reads TGTGCCAGTAGTCGGACCTGGGGGGTTACTGAAGCTTTCTTT. It specifies CASSRTWGVTEAFF. The entire variable domain, with the rest obtained from reference TRBV19 and TRBJ1-1, is as follows: DGGITQSPKYLFRKEGQNVTLSCEQNLNHDAMYWYRQDPGQGLRLIYYSQIVNDFQKGDIAEGYSVSREKKESFPLTVTSAQKNPTAFYLCASSRTWGVTEAFFGQGTRLTVV.

The chain links TRBV28 to TRBJ2-5; the match to TRBD1 covers 9 bases. Germline CDR1 reads MDHEN; CDR2 reads SYDVKM. Germline trimming cut 4 bases from V and 1 base from J; bases unmatched to any gene: 7. This CDR3 is 16 amino acids long. CDR3 in DNA: TGTGCCAGCAGTTCGCACTCGGGACAGGGCCAAGAGACCCAGTACTTC. Protein sequence: CASSSHSGQGQETQYF.

V and J are TRBV5-4 and TRBJ2-7; the match to TRBD2 covers 9 bases. The germline CDR1 and CDR2 sequences are SGHNT and YYREEE (reference sequence). Trimming at V came to 0 bases and at J to 2 bases, leaving 3 bases not matched to a gene. CDR3 length: 15 residues. This CDR3 reads CASSLGSGGTYEQYF. The DNA for the CDR3 is TGTGCCAGCAGCTTGGGGAGCGGGGGGACCTACGAGCAGTACTTC.

This chain links TRBV2 with TRBJ2-5; D is unclear. V dropped 4 bases and J dropped 3 bases, with 9 bases sitting between them. This CDR3 has 13 residues. The V gene's germline CDR1 is SNHLY and CDR2 FYNNEI. CDR3 coding DNA: TGTGCCAGCAGTGCGGTCAGCAAAGAGACCCAGTACTTC. It translates to CASSAVSKETQYF.

This chain links TRBV6-5 with TRBJ2-7; D call uncertain. This CDR3 has 13 residues. Germline V gene data show CDR1 as MNHEY and CDR2 as SVGAGI. Trimming took off 2 bases at V and 3 bases at J, with 8 bases between the two ends. The CDR3, as DNA: TGTGCCAGCAGTTACGGGTGGAACTACGAGCAGTACTTC. Translated: CASSYGWNYEQYF.

This chain connects TRBV18 to TRBJ1-3, with 9 bases aligning to TRBD1. This CDR3 has 17 residues. V trimming: 2 bases; J trimming: 0 bases; junction bases outside the gene matches: 5. Germline CDR1 KGHSH, CDR2 LQKENI. CDR3: CASSPNGQGSSGNTIYF. The CDR3 DNA sequence: TGTGCCAGCTCACCAAACGGACAGGGGAGCTCTGGAAACACCATATATTTT.